This paragraph covers one T cell receptor beta chain sequence. The antigen is undetermined. Subsets obtained from CD4+ cells comprised CD45RA+ naive and CD45RA-negative memory cells. The germline V gene has CDR1 MDHEN and CDR2 SYDVKM. V was pared by 6 bases and J by 8 bases, with 16 bases between. The CDR3 length is 13 residues. This record belongs to a study of shared clonotypes between healthy human individuals. Study observations and caveats: Four donors had around 5.2% of their naive CD4 clonotypes in common.

The genomic DNA of each subset was split evenly across several immunoSEQ plates. Assay used: immunoSEQ multiplex PCR; TCRdb lists only in-frame clones, some missing. The sample holds around 340,000 clones, more than 60% seen once. The sequence came from a man aged 25 to 40 in good health. Material: memory CD4+ T cells sorted from blood. Described subset: CD45RA-negative fraction. The chain carries TRBV28 and TRBJ1-1; the D gene is possibly TRBD1 (6 bases). CDR3 nucleotide sequence: TGTGCCAGCAGCGCCGCCGGGGGCCGGGAAGCTTTCTTT. Protein product: CASSAAGGREAFF.